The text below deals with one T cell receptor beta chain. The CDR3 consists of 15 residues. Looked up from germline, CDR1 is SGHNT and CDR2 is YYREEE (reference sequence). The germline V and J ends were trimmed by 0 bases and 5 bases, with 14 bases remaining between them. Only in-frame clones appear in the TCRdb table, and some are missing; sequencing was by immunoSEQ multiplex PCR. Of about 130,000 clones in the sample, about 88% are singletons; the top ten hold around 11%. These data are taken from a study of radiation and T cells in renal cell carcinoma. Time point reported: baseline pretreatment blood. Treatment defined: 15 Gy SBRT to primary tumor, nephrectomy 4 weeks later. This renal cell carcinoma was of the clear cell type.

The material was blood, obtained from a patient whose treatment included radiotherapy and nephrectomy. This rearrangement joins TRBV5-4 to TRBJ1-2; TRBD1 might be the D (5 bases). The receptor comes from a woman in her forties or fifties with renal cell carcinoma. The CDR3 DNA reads TGTGCCAGCAGCTTGGAGACGGAAGGGGTATATGGCTACACCTTC. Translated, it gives CASSLETEGVYGYTF.